These T cell receptor beta chains were read from a single sample in a study of CD8 T cells in Susac syndrome. TCRdb itself ran the immunoSEQ multiplex PCR reads through MiXCR, one entry per CDR3 protein. The top ten clones hold 0.095% of a sample with 200,000 to 250,000 distinct CDR3 sequences, 95% of them seen once. Sequencing was performed on CD4+ T cells from PBMCs. Receptors were obtained from a human donor with multiple sclerosis. CDR3s leave out the opening cysteine and the closing phenylalanine or tryptophan. The order of the fields is V gene, CDR3 length, CDR3 protein.

>TRBV28|13
ASSSPGTRLGGLF
>TRBV2|13
ASSGELPSYNEQF
>TRBV14|10
ASSQERRGYT
>TRBV28|13
ASMEGPGSLNEQF
>TRBV28|9
ASSIGQKQY
>TRBV5-1|12
ASRQGISGNEQF
>TRBV4-1|13
ASSPLAGGPDTQY
>TRBV20-1|12
SATLGALTDTQY
>TRBV3-1|10
ASSQTSYEQY
>TRBV20-1|12
SARDPQGASGYT
>TRBV5-1|13
ASSLFRREQETQY
>TRBV3-1|10
ASSQDQQGET
>TRBV4-1|15
ASSQPTSPRAQDTQY
>TRBV3-1|13
ASSQDRGRGYEQY
>TRBV20-1|10
SARAPGNEQF
>TRBV29-1|12
SVDGGQGTGELF
>TRBV9|13
ASSGTSGVGTEAF
>TRBV7-6|13
ASSPQSRGAYEQY
>TRBV28|13
ASSLGTGGGYGYT
>TRBV28|12
ASKKRGIYNEQF
>TRBV2|13
ASSTNRGTYNEQF
>TRBV12-3/TRBV12-4|14
ASSLVGTPLTGELF
>TRBV29-1|11
SVYRPLNTEAF
>TRBV6-6|11
ASRGTGDQPQH
>TRBV2|11
ASSGSLTDTQY
>TRBV9|14
ASSVRAVGVAETQY
>TRBV6-6|12
ASIQTSSSYEQY
>TRBV20-1|12
SARRGEGRDTQY
>TRBV30|14
AWSVGGAAINQPQH
>TRBV29-1|10
SVVIGVTEAF